This note documents a single T cell receptor (beta chain) sequence. No cognate antigen has been identified for it. Within one base of it there is no much larger clone, and no base qualities were kept. The data are from a study of blood T cell repertoires in COVID-19 (TCRdb year 2020). Notes on the research overall: The collaborator samples originated in the United States, Italy and Spain and spanned the acute and convalescent phases of COVID-19. The repertoires were released in a freely available public database intended as a resource for research on the immune response to SARS-CoV-2. The dataset comprised deeply sampled blood TCRbeta repertoires from subjects exposed to, actively infected with, or recovered from COVID-19. A de-identified subject ID, COVID-19 status, age in years and sex were almost always included in the sample metadata. Where HLA class I and class II types were available, the types were taken from metadata supplied by the sample provider, not from assay-based typing. The prospective study material was composed of cDNA or gDNA derived from T cells, B-cell-depleted T cells, or PBMCs. The samples were drawn from the first 160 participants of the ongoing ImmuneRACE study and from over a thousand subjects provided by 6 global collaborators.

CDR1 is given as KGHSH and CDR2 as LQKENI, both from the germline V gene. V is cut by 3 bases and J by 2 bases, and the space between the germline ends is 13 bases. The CDR3 holds 15 amino acids from the cysteine to the phenylalanine. The sequence is cut down to CDR3 DNA, 45 bases in frame from base 1. TCRbeta CDR3 regions were amplified from genomic DNA by means of the immunoSEQ Assay, a bias-controlled multiplex PCR. In the source study's methods: The number of nucleated cells in each sample was estimated from the amplification of reference gene primers within the assay. Sequence reads were collapsed and filtered to measure the absolute abundance of every unique TCRbeta CDR3 rearrangement. Productive Simpson clonality was computed per sample as the square root of Simpson's diversity index over productive rearrangements. What TCRdb holds here is the immuneACCESS table cut down to in-frame rearrangements. Part of the clones is not present; checked against another copy, under half of the missing clones reflect an unresolved V gene, and the others are unexplained. V and J calls and clone size are those listed in that table; D and trimming were worked out from the DNA. The sample yields about 300,000 clones; nearly 90% were counted once. The top ten clonotypes cover over 3.5% of the sample.

Participants in the prospective study were enrolled through a virtual design, were aged roughly 18 to 90 years, and lived in 24 United States geographic areas. To assign participants to cohorts, the prospective study relied on clinical history that participants themselves reported in a screening survey and a study questionnaire. In the prospective study, mobile phlebotomists collected whole blood, serum and a nasopharyngeal or oropharyngeal swab from each participant. Prospective study participants could optionally give additional blood draws and questionnaires over an approximately 2-month period. Before DNA extraction, prospective study blood samples were shipped either frozen or at room temperature. Summary of the overall study and its limitations: The amount of clinical and demographic metadata varied by source and participant and was provided uncurated.

The rearrangement joined TRBV18 to TRBJ2-5; the D gene is possibly TRBD1, with 6 bases matching. The sample taken for sequencing was PBMCs or T cells enriched from blood (not recorded which). The receptor's source is a woman aged 18-29 years with acute COVID-19. The DNA sequence is given as TGTGCCAGCTCACCCACGACAGGCTTTCAAGAGACCCAGTACTTC. This translates into CASSPTTGFQETQYF.